Listed below are T cell receptor beta chains from one sample, sequenced in a study of T cell clonotyping in hematopoietic cell transplantation. The protocol was immunoSEQ multiplex PCR, while the TCRdb copy is restricted to in-frame clones and leaves out a portion. The sample contains more than 40,000 clones, less than 85% of which appear only once. This material consisted of peripheral blood mononuclear cells, taken before stem cell transplant. These receptors all come from a man aged 60 to 69 with acute myeloid leukemia. Some clones in this sample may be carry-over from other donors' samples. Both conserved end residues are part of each CDR3. The order of the fields is CDR3 protein, CDR3 DNA, J gene, V gene, D gene, clone size. The D gene is left open where the match is weak. Rows may omit the clone size; those that give it use once, few, many or a size class.

CDR3 protein: CASSPSSVGQPQHF
CDR3 DNA: TGTGCCAGCAGCCCATCTTCGGTGGGTCAGCCCCAGCATTTT
J gene: TRBJ1-5
V gene: TRBV7-2
D gene: NA
clone size: NA

CDR3 protein: CASSSRARLGDTQYF
CDR3 DNA: TGTGCCAGCAGCTCCCGGGCCCGGCTGGGGGATACGCAGTATTTT
J gene: TRBJ2-3
V gene: TRBV7-2
D gene: NA
clone size: NA

CDR3 protein: CASSPGTGVNTGELFF
CDR3 DNA: TGCGCCAGCAGCCCCGGCACGGGGGTGAACACCGGGGAGCTGTTTTTT
J gene: TRBJ2-2
V gene: TRBV5-1
D gene: NA
clone size: NA

CDR3 protein: CASSLPQAGRSYEQYF
CDR3 DNA: TGTGCCAGCAGTTTACCCCAGGCGGGGAGATCCTACGAGCAGTACTTC
J gene: TRBJ2-7
V gene: TRBV28
D gene: NA
clone size: NA

CDR3 protein: CASSLYGMNEKLFF
CDR3 DNA: TGTGCCAGCAGCTTATACGGTATGAATGAAAAACTGTTTTTT
J gene: TRBJ1-4
V gene: TRBV7-8
D gene: NA
clone size: NA

CDR3 protein: CASSATGLPNTEAFF
CDR3 DNA: TGTGCCAGCAGCGCCACAGGTTTACCCAACACTGAAGCTTTCTTT
J gene: TRBJ1-1
V gene: TRBV9
D gene: NA
clone size: NA

CDR3 protein: CASSWGSTGELFF
CDR3 DNA: TGTGCCAGCAGCTGGGGGTCCACCGGGGAGCTGTTTTTT
J gene: TRBJ2-2
V gene: TRBV2
D gene: NA
clone size: NA

CDR3 protein: CASSEAGAVQETQYF
CDR3 DNA: TGTGCCAGCAGTGAAGCGGGGGCAGTCCAAGAGACCCAGTACTTC
J gene: TRBJ2-5
V gene: TRBV6-1
D gene: NA
clone size: once

CDR3 protein: CASLPGQGFLQPQHF
CDR3 DNA: TGTGCCAGCTTACCGGGACAGGGATTTTTACAGCCCCAGCATTTT
J gene: TRBJ1-5
V gene: TRBV6-1
D gene: TRBD1
clone size: NA

CDR3 protein: CASLLLDSSIEGYTF
CDR3 DNA: TGTGCCAGTCTTCTCCTCGACAGCTCTATTGAGGGCTACACCTTC
J gene: TRBJ1-2
V gene: TRBV19
D gene: NA
clone size: NA

CDR3 protein: CASSEEAGGYGYTF
CDR3 DNA: TGTGCCAGCAGTGAAGAGGCAGGGGGCTATGGCTACACCTTC
J gene: TRBJ1-2
V gene: TRBV2
D gene: TRBD1
clone size: NA

CDR3 protein: CASRDRGYEQYF
CDR3 DNA: TGTGCCAGTAGGGACAGGGGTTACGAGCAGTACTTC
J gene: TRBJ2-7
V gene: TRBV19
D gene: TRBD1
clone size: NA

CDR3 protein: CASSQENDGQGDQPQHF
CDR3 DNA: TGCGCCAGCAGCCAAGAGAATGATGGACAGGGGGATCAGCCCCAGCATTTT
J gene: TRBJ1-5
V gene: TRBV4-3
D gene: TRBD1
clone size: NA

CDR3 protein: CASRNRGGFHEQYF
CDR3 DNA: TGTGCCAGCAGGAACAGGGGAGGTTTCCACGAGCAGTACTTC
J gene: TRBJ2-7
V gene: TRBV28
D gene: NA
clone size: NA

CDR3 protein: CASSQASGGGETQYF
CDR3 DNA: TGTGCCAGCAGCCAGGCTAGCGGGGGCGGGGAGACCCAGTACTTC
J gene: TRBJ2-5
V gene: TRBV4-2
D gene: TRBD2
clone size: NA

CDR3 protein: CASSLGAGGYAGNTIYF
CDR3 DNA: TGTGCCAGCAGCCTAGGGGCAGGGGGCTACGCTGGAAACACCATATATTTT
J gene: TRBJ1-3
V gene: TRBV7-2
D gene: TRBD1
clone size: NA

CDR3 protein: CASSPTGGQNSYEQYF
CDR3 DNA: TGTGCCAGCAGCCCCACCGGGGGACAGAACTCCTACGAGCAGTACTTC
J gene: TRBJ2-7
V gene: TRBV7-8
D gene: NA
clone size: NA

CDR3 protein: CSVPGTIRDSYTDTQYF
CDR3 DNA: TGCAGCGTTCCAGGGACGATCCGGGACAGTTACACAGATACGCAGTATTTT
J gene: TRBJ2-3
V gene: TRBV29-1
D gene: TRBD1
clone size: NA

CDR3 protein: CASTDDRGEYNEQFF
CDR3 DNA: TGCGCCAGCACCGACGACAGGGGAGAATACAATGAGCAGTTCTTC
J gene: TRBJ2-1
V gene: TRBV5-1
D gene: TRBD1
clone size: NA

CDR3 protein: CASGRDVSNQPQHF
CDR3 DNA: TGTGCCAGCGGTCGGGACGTTAGCAATCAGCCCCAGCATTTT
J gene: TRBJ1-5
V gene: TRBV2
D gene: NA
clone size: NA

CDR3 protein: CASSPIIAGGSETQYF
CDR3 DNA: TGCGCCAGCAGCCCGATAATAGCGGGGGGTTCGGAGACCCAGTACTTC
J gene: TRBJ2-5
V gene: TRBV5-1
D gene: TRBD2
clone size: NA

CDR3 protein: CASSQDIVGSGNQPQHF
CDR3 DNA: TGCGCCAGCAGCCAAGATATAGTTGGTTCCGGCAATCAGCCCCAGCATTTT
J gene: TRBJ1-5
V gene: TRBV4-1
D gene: NA
clone size: NA

CDR3 protein: CASSFRDYEQYF
CDR3 DNA: TGTGCCAGCAGCTTTAGGGACTACGAGCAGTACTTC
J gene: TRBJ2-7
V gene: TRBV11-3
D gene: NA
clone size: NA

CDR3 protein: CASSSGTGYRDVAFF
CDR3 DNA: TGTGCCAGCAGCTCGGGAACAGGGTATCGGGATGTGGCTTTCTTT
J gene: TRBJ1-1
V gene: TRBV5-6
D gene: NA
clone size: NA

CDR3 protein: CASSQGLGNTGELFF
CDR3 DNA: TGTGCCAGCAGTCAAGGACTAGGAAACACCGGGGAGCTGTTTTTT
J gene: TRBJ2-2
V gene: TRBV6-4
D gene: TRBD2
clone size: NA

CDR3 protein: CASSASGTPLHF
CDR3 DNA: TGTGCCAGCAGCGCCTCGGGGACACCCCTCCACTTT
J gene: TRBJ1-6
V gene: TRBV7-2
D gene: NA
clone size: few

CDR3 protein: CASSLGLQGAQETQYF
CDR3 DNA: TGTGCCAGCAGCTTAGGGCTACAGGGGGCCCAAGAGACCCAGTACTTC
J gene: TRBJ2-5
V gene: TRBV7-2
D gene: TRBD1
clone size: NA